A single TCR beta chain is shown here with its context. Germline CDR1 SGHRS, CDR2 YFSETQ. Trimming took off 0 bases at V and 4 bases at J, with 13 bases between the two ends. The CDR3 consists of 15 residues. These data come from a study of neoadjuvant anti-PD-1 for oral cavity cancer. Study at large: Around day 43, patients without progression received a fourth nivolumab dose before surgery.

Patients had HPV-negative, locally advanced oral cavity squamous cell carcinoma. Profiling relied on immunoSEQ multiplex PCR, and the TCRdb table lists in-frame clones only, not all of them. Seen here are about 15,000 clones, around 70% observed once, and the top ten hold 2% to 2.5%. The chain joins TRBV5-1 to TRBJ1-2, with a possible D match to TRBD1 (6 bases). The receptor was derived from a person aged 40 to 85 with oral cavity squamous cell carcinoma. Source: PBMCs, taken before nivolumab (anti-PD-1) treatment. The CDR3 sequence: CASSLDPGQRYGYTF. CDR3 DNA sequence: TGCGCCAGCAGCTTGGACCCCGGACAGCGCTATGGCTACACCTTC.